This T cell receptor (beta chain) comes out of a study of CD8+CD57+ T cells in acquired aplastic anemia. Study summary: Sorted cells (CD4+ and CD8+) yielded DNA amounts that averaged approximately 3.2 ug.

The V and J ends lost 0 bases and 5 bases respectively, with 19 bases between them. This CDR3 comprises 16 residues. CDR1 is SQVTM and CDR2 is ANQGSEA in the germline V gene. Genomic DNA provided the template from which TCR beta VDJ and CDR3 profiles were obtained. TCRdb called the reads again in MiXCR, with one record for every CDR3 protein. Among hundreds of thousands of distinct CDR3 sequences listed, 65% to 75% were seen once. The table lists this clonotype with many counts. Its antigen is not known. Study-wide findings and caveats: Overlap between patients and controls comprised 25 to 35 CD8+ CDR3 sequences.

The chain recombines TRBV29-1 with TRBJ1-1, with D unclear. The clonotype comes from a human donor in good health, serving as a control. The specimen sequenced was sorted CD4+, CD8+, or CD8+CD57+ T cells (not recorded which) from PBMCs. CDR3 in DNA: TGCAGCGTTGAAGACCCTCGTTTCCGGGCCCGGACTGAAGCTTTCTTT. It specifies CSVEDPRFRARTEAFF.